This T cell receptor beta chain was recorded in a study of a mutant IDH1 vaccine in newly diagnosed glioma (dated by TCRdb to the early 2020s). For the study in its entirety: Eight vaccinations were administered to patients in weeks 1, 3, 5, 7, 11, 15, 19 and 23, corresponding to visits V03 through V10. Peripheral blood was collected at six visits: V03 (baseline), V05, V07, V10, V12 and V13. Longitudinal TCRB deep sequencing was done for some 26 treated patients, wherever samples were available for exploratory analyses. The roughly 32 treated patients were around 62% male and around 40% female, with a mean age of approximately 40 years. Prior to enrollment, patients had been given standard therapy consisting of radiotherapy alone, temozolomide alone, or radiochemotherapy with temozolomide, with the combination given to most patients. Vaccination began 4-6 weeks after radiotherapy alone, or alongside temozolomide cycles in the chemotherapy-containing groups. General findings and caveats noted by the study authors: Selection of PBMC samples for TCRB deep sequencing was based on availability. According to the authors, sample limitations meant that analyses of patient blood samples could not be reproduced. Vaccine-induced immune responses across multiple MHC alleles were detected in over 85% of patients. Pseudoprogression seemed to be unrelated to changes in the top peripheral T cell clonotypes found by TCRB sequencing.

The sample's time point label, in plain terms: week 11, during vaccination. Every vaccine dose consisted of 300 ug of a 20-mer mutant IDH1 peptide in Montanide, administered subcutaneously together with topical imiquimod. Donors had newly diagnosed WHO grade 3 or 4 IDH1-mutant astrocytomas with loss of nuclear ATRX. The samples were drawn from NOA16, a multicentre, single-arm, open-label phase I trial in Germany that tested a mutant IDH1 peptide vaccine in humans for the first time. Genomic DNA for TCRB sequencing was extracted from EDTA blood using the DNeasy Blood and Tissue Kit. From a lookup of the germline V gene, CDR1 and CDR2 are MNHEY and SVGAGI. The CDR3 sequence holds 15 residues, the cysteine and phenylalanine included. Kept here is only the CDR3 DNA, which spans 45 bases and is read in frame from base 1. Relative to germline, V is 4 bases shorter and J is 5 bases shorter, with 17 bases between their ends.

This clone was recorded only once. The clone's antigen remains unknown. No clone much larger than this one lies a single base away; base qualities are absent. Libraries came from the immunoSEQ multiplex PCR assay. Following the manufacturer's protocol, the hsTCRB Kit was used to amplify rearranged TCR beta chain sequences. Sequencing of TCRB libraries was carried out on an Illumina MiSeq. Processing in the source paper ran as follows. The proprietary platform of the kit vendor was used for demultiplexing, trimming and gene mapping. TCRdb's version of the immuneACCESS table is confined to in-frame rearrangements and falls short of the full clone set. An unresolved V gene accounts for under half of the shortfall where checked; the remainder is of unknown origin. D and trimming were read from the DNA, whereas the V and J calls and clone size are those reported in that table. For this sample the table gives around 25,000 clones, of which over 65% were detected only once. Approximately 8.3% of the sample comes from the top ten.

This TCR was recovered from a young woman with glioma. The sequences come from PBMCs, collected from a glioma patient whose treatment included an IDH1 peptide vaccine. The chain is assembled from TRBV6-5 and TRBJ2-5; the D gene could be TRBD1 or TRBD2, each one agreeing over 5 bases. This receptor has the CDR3 CASSLGREPVETQYF. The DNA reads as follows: TGTGCCAGCAGTTTGGGCAGGGAGCCCGTTGAGACCCAGTACTTC.